Below, one TCR beta chain is given with its context. Its antigen is still unknown. Base qualities are missing; no much larger clone stands one base away. CD8 naive samples consisted of CD45RO-negative cells that were positively selected for CCR7, yielding a CD45RA+CCR7+ population without TemRA cells. The donors were healthy, HIV-negative adults who had no recently reported acute infections or vaccinations. Every donor was a Caucasian adult living in Nashville, Tennessee, USA. Blood was obtained by leukapheresis, after which PBMCs were separated by Ficoll-Histopaque density gradient centrifugation and cryopreserved in liquid nitrogen vapor phase. Purity and quantity of every magnetically sorted T cell population were checked by analytical flow cytometry. Each sorted fraction had its genomic DNA isolated and then quantified by UV absorbance on a Nanodrop 2000c. Using the deep immunoSEQ assay, TCR CDR3 regions were amplified from genomic DNA by multiplex PCR. For each cell subset, the extracted genomic DNA was distributed evenly across all wells of several immunoSEQ 96-well plates, and each plate served as one replicate. For sorted subsets, approximately 200 ng of genomic DNA, equivalent to some 30,000 T cell genomes, went into each replicate PCR. Purified libraries were quantified with a Qubit 3.0 fluorometer, sized on a Bioanalyzer 2100, and re-quantified with the KAPA Library Quantification kit. Every immunoSEQ 96-well plate was sequenced on a dedicated single-read 150-cycle Illumina NextSeq 550 flow cell. Concerning the study's data processing: The immunoSEQ output contained only junctional sequences without quality scores, so filtering could not match that applied to full-length reads. Sequences were annotated with PyIR, a Python wrapper for IgBLAST v1.9, using IMGT germline references to assign V/J genes and CDR3. Reads with weak V/J assignments (E-value above 1e-6), missing CDR3, stop codons, out-of-frame junctions, or ambiguous translated residues were removed. V3J clonotypes were defined as sequences sharing an identical inferred V gene, J gene, and CDR3 amino acid sequence. To compute the percentage overlap between repertoires, the number of shared unique clonotypes was divided by the size of the smaller repertoire. Three approaches were used to assess repertoire richness: RTK rarefaction, the Chao1 estimator, and Recon v2.1 estimates of unobserved clonotypes. For all TCRbeta clonotypes obtained by the gDNA method from a handful of donors, generation probabilities were computed with OLGA. TCRdb limited this immuneACCESS table to in-frame rearrangements with V and J called. A share of clones is missing; checked studies link under half to unresolved V genes, and the rest is unexplained. The V and J calls and clone size come from that table; D and trimming were worked out from the DNA. The sample has about 2,200,000 clones on record, 85% to 95% of them singletons. Jointly, the top ten make up roughly 1.7% of the sample.

Deletion took 0 bases off V and 4 bases off J, with a span of 10 bases between the germline ends. Sequences SGDLS (CDR1) and YYNGEE (CDR2) are obtained from the germline V gene. CDR3 length: 14 amino acids, cysteine to phenylalanine. Solely the CDR3 DNA is kept, with 42 bases framed from the first base. This entry is derived from a study of shared clonotypes between healthy human individuals (dated by TCRdb to 2020 to 2021). Describing the broader study: The cohort comprised two women and a few men aged 18 to 49 years. Per donor, three plates each were used for CD4 naive and CD4 memory, two for CD8 naive, and one for CD8 memory. The study deeply sequenced blood TCR repertoires of five healthy adults to estimate repertoire size and the extent of clonotype sharing between individuals. Libraries were prepared and TCR repertoires were sequenced by different laboratories using diverse techniques, in order to increase sequencing depth and limit assay-specific biases. Leukapheresis yielded between about 0.9 and 9 billion PBMCs per donor. The paper's findings and limits, for the study overall: Because the study included only a small number of donors, the genetic and exposure-history diversity represented was limited. When a handful of donors were compared, the shared fraction of clonotypes was about 5% for naive CD4, more than 3% for naive CD8, roughly 2.5% for memory CD4, and 0.4% for memory CD8. Pairwise subsampling indicated that sequencing depth was expected to affect the degree of clonotype sharing among donors. Clonotypes shared by all four sorted-subset donors showed higher generation probabilities than non-shared clonotypes. Rarefaction of sorted-subset datasets indicated incomplete sequencing despite the large sequencing depth. Naive subsets generally had larger estimated clonotype richness than memory subsets did. Sampling was restricted to blood, and TCR repertoires in tissues likely differ from the TCR repertoires found in blood.

Sequenced material: naive CD8+ T cells from PBMCs. The cell subset or site label of this sample denotes: CD45RA+CCR7+. The TCR sequence derives from a man aged 18 to 30 in good health. Some clones in this sample may be carry-over from other donors' samples. The rearranged segments are TRBV9 and TRBJ1-2; TRBD1 is possibly the D segment (5 matching bases). The CDR3 corresponds to CASSVDRGSYGYTF. The sequenced DNA is TGTGCCAGCAGCGTAGATCGGGGGAGCTATGGCTACACCTTC. Supplemented by the reference TRBV9 and TRBJ1-2 proteins around the CDR3, the complete variable domain is DSGVTQTPKHLITATGQRVTLRCSPRSGDLSVYWYQQSLDQGLQFLIQYYNGEERAKGNILERFSAQQFPDLHSELNLSSLELGDSALYFCASSVDRGSYGYTFGSGTRLTVV.